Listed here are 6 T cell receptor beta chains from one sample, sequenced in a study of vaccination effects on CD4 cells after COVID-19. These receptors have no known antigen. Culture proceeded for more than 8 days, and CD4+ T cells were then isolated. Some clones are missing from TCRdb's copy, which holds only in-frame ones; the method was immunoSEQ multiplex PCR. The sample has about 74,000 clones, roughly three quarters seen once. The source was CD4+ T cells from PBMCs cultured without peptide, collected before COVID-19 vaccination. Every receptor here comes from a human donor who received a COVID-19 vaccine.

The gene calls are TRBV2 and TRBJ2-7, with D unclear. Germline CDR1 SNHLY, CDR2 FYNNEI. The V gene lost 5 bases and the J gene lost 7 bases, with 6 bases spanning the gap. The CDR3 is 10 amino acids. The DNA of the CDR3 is TGTGCCAGCAGTACAACAGAGCAGTACGTC. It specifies CASSTTEQYV.

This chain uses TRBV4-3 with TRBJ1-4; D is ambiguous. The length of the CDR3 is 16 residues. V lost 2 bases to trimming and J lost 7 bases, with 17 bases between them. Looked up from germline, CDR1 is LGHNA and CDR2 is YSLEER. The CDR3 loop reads CASSQTGRPWSEKLFF. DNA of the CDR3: TGCGCCAGCAGCCAAACCGGGAGGCCCTGGAGTGAAAAACTGTTTTTT.

The CDR3 DNA reads TGTGCCAGCAGCCGGACCGGGGGGGCTGAGACCCAGTACTTC. Amino acids: CASSRTGGAETQYF. The V and J genes are TRBV3-1 (or the pseudogene TRBV3-2) and TRBJ2-5, with TRBD2 matching over 8 bases. Unmatched junction bases numbered 6, after V lost 4 bases and J lost 5 bases. The V gene's germline CDR1 is LGHDT and CDR2 YNNKEL (reference sequence). The length of the CDR3 is 14 residues.

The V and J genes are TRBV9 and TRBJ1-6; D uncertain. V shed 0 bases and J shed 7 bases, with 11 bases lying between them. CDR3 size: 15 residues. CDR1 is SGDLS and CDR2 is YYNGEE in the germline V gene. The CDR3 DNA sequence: TGTGCCAGCAGCGTAGAGGTGGCACCGAATTCACCCCTCCACTTT. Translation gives CASSVEVAPNSPLHF.

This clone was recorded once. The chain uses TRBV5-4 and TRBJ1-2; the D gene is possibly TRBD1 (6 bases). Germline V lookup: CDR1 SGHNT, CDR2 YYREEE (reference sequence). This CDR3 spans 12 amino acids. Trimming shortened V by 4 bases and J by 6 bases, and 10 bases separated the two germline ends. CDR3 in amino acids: CASSRQDDGYTF. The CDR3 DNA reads TGTGCCAGCAGCAGACAGGACGATGGCTACACCTTC.

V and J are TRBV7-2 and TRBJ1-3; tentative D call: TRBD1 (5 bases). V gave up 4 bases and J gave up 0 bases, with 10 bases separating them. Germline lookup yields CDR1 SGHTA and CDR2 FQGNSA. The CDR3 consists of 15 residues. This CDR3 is CASSSQTDSGNTIYF. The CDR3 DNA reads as TGTGCCAGCAGCTCCCAGACAGACTCTGGAAACACCATATATTTT.